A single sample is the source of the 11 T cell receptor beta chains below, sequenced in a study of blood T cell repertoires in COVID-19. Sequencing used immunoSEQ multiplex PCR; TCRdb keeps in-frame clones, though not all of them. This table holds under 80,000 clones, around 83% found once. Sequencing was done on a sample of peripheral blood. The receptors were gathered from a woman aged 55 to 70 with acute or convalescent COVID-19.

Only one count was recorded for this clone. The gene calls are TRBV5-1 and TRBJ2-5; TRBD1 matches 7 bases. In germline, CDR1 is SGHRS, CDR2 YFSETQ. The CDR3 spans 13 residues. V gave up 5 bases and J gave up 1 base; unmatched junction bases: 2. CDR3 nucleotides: TGCGCCAGCAGATACAGGGGCCAAGAGACCCAGTACTTC. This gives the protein CASRYRGQETQYF.

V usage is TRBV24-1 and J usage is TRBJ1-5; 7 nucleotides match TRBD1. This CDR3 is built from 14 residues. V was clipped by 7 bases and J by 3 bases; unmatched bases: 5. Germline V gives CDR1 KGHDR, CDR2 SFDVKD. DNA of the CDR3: TGTGCCACCAGCCAACAGGGGATCAATCAGCCCCAGCATTTT. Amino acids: CATSQQGINQPQHF.

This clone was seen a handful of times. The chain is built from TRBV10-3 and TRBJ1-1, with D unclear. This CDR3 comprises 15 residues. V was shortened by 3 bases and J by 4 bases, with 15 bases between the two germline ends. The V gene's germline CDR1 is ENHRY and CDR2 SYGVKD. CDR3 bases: TGTGCCATCAGTGACCCTGACCAAAGAGGCACTGAAGCTTTCTTT. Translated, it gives CAISDPDQRGTEAFF.

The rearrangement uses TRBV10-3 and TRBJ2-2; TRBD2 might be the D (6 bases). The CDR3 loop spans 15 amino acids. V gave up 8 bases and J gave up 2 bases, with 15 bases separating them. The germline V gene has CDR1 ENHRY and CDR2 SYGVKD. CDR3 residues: CAISAGRDNTGELFF. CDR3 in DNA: TGTGCCATCTCAGCGGGCAGGGATAACACCGGGGAGCTGTTTTTT.

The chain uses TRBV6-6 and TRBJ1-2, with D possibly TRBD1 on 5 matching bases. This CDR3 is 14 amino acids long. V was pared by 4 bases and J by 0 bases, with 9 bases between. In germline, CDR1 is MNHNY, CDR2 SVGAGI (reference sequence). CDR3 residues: CASSSAGSNYGYTF. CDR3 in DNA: TGTGCCAGCAGTTCGGCAGGGTCTAACTATGGCTACACCTTC.

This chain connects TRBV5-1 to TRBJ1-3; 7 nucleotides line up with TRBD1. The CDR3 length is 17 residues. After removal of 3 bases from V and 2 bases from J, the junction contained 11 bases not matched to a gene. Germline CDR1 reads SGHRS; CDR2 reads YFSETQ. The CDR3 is CASSSNPGGVAGNTIYF. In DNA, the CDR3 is TGCGCCAGCAGCTCTAACCCAGGGGGAGTAGCTGGAAACACCATATATTTT. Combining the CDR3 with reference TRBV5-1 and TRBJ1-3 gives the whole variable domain KAGVTQTPRYLIKTRGQQVTLSCSPISGHRSVSWYQQTPGQGLQFLFEYFSETQRNKGNFPGRFSGRQFSNSRSEMNVSTLELGDSALYLCASSSNPGGVAGNTIYFGEGSWLTVV.

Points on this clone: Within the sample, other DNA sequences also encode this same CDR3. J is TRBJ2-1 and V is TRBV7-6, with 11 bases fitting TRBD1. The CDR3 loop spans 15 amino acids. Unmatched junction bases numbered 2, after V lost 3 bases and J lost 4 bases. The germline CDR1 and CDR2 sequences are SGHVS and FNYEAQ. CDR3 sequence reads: CASSLGQGDYNEQFF. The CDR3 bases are TGTGCCAGCAGCTTGGGACAGGGGGATTACAATGAGCAGTTCTTC.

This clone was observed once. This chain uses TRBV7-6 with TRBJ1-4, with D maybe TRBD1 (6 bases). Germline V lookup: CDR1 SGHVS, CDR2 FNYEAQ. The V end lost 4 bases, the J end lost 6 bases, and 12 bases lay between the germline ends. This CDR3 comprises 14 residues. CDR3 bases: TGTGCCAGCAGCTCATACAGGGTTGATGAAAAACTGTTTTTT. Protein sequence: CASSSYRVDEKLFF. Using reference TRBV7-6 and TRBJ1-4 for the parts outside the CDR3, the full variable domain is GAGVSQSPRYKVTKRGQDVALRCDPISGHVSLYWYRQALGQGPEFLTYFNYEAQQDKSGLPNDRFSAERPEGSISTLTIQRTEQRDSAMYRCASSSYRVDEKLFFGSGTQLSVL.

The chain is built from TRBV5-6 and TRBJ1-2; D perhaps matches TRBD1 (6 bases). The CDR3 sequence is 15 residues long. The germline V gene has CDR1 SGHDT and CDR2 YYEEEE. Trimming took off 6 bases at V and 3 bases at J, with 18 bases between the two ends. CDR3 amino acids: CASTLGQLSDYGYTF. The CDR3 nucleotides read TGTGCCAGCACTCTCGGACAGCTCTCTGACTATGGCTACACCTTC.

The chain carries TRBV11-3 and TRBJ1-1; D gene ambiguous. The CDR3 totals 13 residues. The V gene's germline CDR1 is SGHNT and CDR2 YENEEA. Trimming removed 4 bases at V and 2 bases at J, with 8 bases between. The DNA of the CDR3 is TGTGCCAGCAGCTCATACACCAACACTGAAGCTTTCTTT. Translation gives CASSSYTNTEAFF.

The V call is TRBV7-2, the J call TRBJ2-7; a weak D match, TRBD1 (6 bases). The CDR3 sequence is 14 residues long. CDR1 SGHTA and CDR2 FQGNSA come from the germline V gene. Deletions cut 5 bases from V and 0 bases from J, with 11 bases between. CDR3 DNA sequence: TGTGCCAGCAGCGGCAACAGGGTCTCCTACGAGCAGTACTTC. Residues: CASSGNRVSYEQYF.